This T cell receptor (beta chain) is drawn from a study of T-cell reconstitution after alpha-beta-depleted transplantation in children. The study's findings and limits: Roughly two months post-transplant, alpha-beta T cells reportedly originated from several hundred graft clones that had expanded.

A library of TCRbeta sequences, prepared with unique molecular identifiers, was generated. TCRdb recomputed calls from the PCR reads with MiXCR, one row per CDR3 protein. The repertoire has hundreds of thousands of distinct CDR3 sequences, 15% to 20% of them found once; the top ten carry approximately 4.5%. This clonotype was recorded a few times. Its antigen remains unknown. Specimen: PBMCs, mostly from graft donor cells, collected 360 days after TCRalphabeta/CD19-depleted stem cell transplant. The receptor was isolated from a male patient younger than 18 who had a stem cell transplant for acute lymphoblastic leukemia, so the T cells may come from the graft donor.

The CDR3 DNA sequence: TGTGCCAGCACCTTCGGGACCGTCCTCCACGAGCAGTACTTC. Translation gives CASTFGTVLHEQYF. The J gene is TRBJ2-7, the V gene TRBV5-5, with D perhaps given as TRBD1 or TRBD2 (5 bases each). The CDR3 spans 14 residues. V lost 6 bases, J lost 5 bases, and 18 bases lay in between. From germline, CDR1 is SGHKS and CDR2 YYEKEE (reference sequence).